A single sample is the source of the 14 T cell receptor beta chains below, sequenced in a study of T cell responses to AZD1222 COVID-19 vaccine. The assay was immunoSEQ multiplex PCR, and TCRdb's table has in-frame clones only and misses some. Here the sample spans around 47,000 clones, around 80% being singletons. Source: peripheral blood, taken 28 days after the second dose of the MenACWY control vaccine. These receptors were collected from an adult who received the MenACWY meningococcal vaccine as a control.

This chain's CDR3 is CASSLDGTENTEAFF. CDR3 DNA sequence: TGCGCCAGCAGCTTGGACGGGACAGAGAACACTGAAGCTTTCTTT. V usage is TRBV5-1 and J usage is TRBJ1-1; 7 nucleotides align to TRBD1. CDR3 size: 15 residues. The V segment lost 0 bases and the J segment 1 base; nucleotides outside the gene matches: 3. Germline V lookup: CDR1 SGHRS, CDR2 YFSETQ.

The chain combines TRBV30 with TRBJ1-5, with D maybe TRBD1 (6 bases). The CDR3 sequence is 13 residues long. Germline lookup yields CDR1 GTSNPN and CDR2 SVGIG (reference sequence). V lost 8 bases, J lost 4 bases, and 15 bases lay in between. The CDR3 here is CALRGQINQPQHF. The CDR3 region has the DNA TGTGCCCTCCGTGGACAGATAAATCAGCCCCAGCATTTT.

The chain has TRBV11-3 and TRBJ2-3, with 8 bases fitting TRBD2. This CDR3 spans 12 amino acids. V was clipped by 5 bases and J by 5 bases; unmatched bases: 0. The V gene's germline CDR1 is SGHNT and CDR2 YENEEA. This CDR3 is CASSAGGDTQYF. CDR3 bases: TGTGCCAGCAGCGCGGGAGGAGATACGCAGTATTTT.

The genes are TRBV6-5 and TRBJ2-3, with 11 positions matching TRBD2. The CDR3 contains 14 residues. CDR1 is MNHEY, CDR2 SVGAGI, per germline. V shed 3 bases, J shed 5 bases, and the junction held 1 base outside the gene matches. CDR3 DNA: TGTGCCAGCAGTTATGGGACTAGCGGAGATACGCAGTATTTT. Translation gives CASSYGTSGDTQYF.

This clone was seen a handful of times. The chain carries TRBV19 and TRBJ1-2, with 7 positions matching TRBD1. The ends lost 5 bases at V and 3 bases at J; junction bases unmatched: 6. The CDR3 extends over 14 amino acids. CDR1 is LNHDA, CDR2 SQIVND, per germline (reference sequence). The CDR3 DNA reads as TGTGCCAGTAGTCCTCGACAGGGAGACTATGGCTACACCTTC. It translates to CASSPRQGDYGYTF.

This clone was found once. The CDR3, as DNA: TGCGCCAGCAGTGAGGGGGGATCGGGACACTCGAACACTGAAGCTTTCTTT. It translates to CASSEGGSGHSNTEAFF. The rearrangement uses TRBV10-1 and TRBJ1-1; the D gene is possibly TRBD1 (6 bases). Germline V CDR1 and CDR2: WNHNN, SYGVQD (reference sequence). V was trimmed by 2 bases and J by 1 base, leaving 17 bases between them. The CDR3 contains 17 residues.

V and J are TRBV4-1 and TRBJ1-2, with 7 positions matching TRBD1. Germline trimming cut 4 bases from V and 4 bases from J; bases unmatched to any gene: 12. Germline V gene data show CDR1 as MGHRA and CDR2 as YSYEKL. The CDR3 sequence is 16 residues long. The DNA for the CDR3 is TGCGCCAGCAGCCCAACCTCCGGACAGGACTTCTATGGCTACACCTTC. Amino acids: CASSPTSGQDFYGYTF.

This clone was observed a few times. This sequence joins TRBV9 and TRBJ1-2, with D perhaps TRBD1 (5 bases). The CDR3 is made up of 17 amino acids. Germline lookup yields CDR1 SGDLS and CDR2 YYNGEE. Trimming took off 0 bases at V and 0 bases at J, with 15 bases between the two ends. The CDR3, as DNA: TGTGCCAGCAGCGTAGGGCCAGGGCCGTTTTCTAACTATGGCTACACCTTC. Its translation is CASSVGPGPFSNYGYTF.

The V and J genes are TRBV5-1 and TRBJ2-5; perhaps D is TRBD1 or TRBD2 (5 bases each). The CDR3 contains 14 residues. The germline V gene has CDR1 SGHRS and CDR2 YFSETQ. V was clipped by 4 bases and J by 5 bases, with 15 bases between them. CDR3 amino acids: CASSEPGGGETQYF. The CDR3 nucleotides read TGCGCCAGCAGCGAGCCTGGGGGTGGGGAGACCCAGTACTTC.

This chain links TRBV28 with TRBJ1-1; D is perhaps TRBD1 (5 bases). Germline CDR1 and CDR2: MDHEN and SYDVKM. The V end was cut by 5 bases, the J end by 4 bases, with 14 bases between. There are 14 residues in the CDR3. Here the CDR3 DNA reads TGTGCCAGCAGTCCCTCCTGGGGGGGCACTGAAGCTTTCTTT. Its protein product is CASSPSWGGTEAFF.

The chain combines TRBV5-1 with TRBJ2-5; 16 bases are shared with TRBD2. CDR1 is SGHRS and CDR2 is YFSETQ in the germline V gene. The CDR3 contains 18 residues. After removal of 5 bases from V and 2 bases from J, the junction contained 9 bases not matched to a gene. For the CDR3, the DNA is TGCGCCAGCAGTCGTGGGACTAGCGGGAGGGCCGGGCAAGAGACCCAGTACTTC. This sequence encodes CASSRGTSGRAGQETQYF.

In DNA form, the CDR3 reads TGTGCCAGTAGTATAGATAGAGGGACCACAGCTTTCTTT. As protein: CASSIDRGTTAFF. V gene TRBV19 combines with J gene TRBJ1-1; a weak D match, TRBD1 (5 bases). CDR1 and CDR2 (germline): LNHDA, SQIVND (reference sequence). V lost 0 bases, J lost 10 bases, and 12 bases lay in between. There are 13 residues in the CDR3.

The chain links TRBV2 to TRBJ1-2, with no clear D. The CDR3 sequence is 11 residues long. Germline V gene sequence: CDR1 SNHLY, CDR2 FYNNEI. V lost 5 bases, J lost 5 bases, and 6 bases lay in between. In DNA form, the CDR3 reads TGTGCCAGCAGTCAAGGTTATGGCTACACCTTC. Translation: CASSQGYGYTF.

The rearrangement uses TRBV24-1 and TRBJ2-4; 7 bases map to TRBD2. The trim removed 5 bases at V and 7 bases at J, leaving 10 bases unmatched. Germline CDR1 KGHDR, CDR2 SFDVKD. The CDR3 has 15 amino acids. The CDR3 DNA follows: TGTGCCACCAGTGTGGTCCCGAAACTAGCGAACATTCAGTACTTC. Encoded protein: CATSVVPKLANIQYF.